This T cell receptor (beta chain) was identified in a study of early stage breast cancer tumors. Turning to the study itself: Around 9.8-fold was the mean read coverage per sample.

Trimming removed 4 bases from V and 4 bases from J, with 19 bases in between. Germline V lookup: CDR1 SGHDN, CDR2 FVKESK. The CDR3 is 16 amino acids. This clone was found a few times. Sequencing was performed with immunoSEQ multiplex PCR; in TCRdb, only in-frame clones are kept and a portion is missing. The table includes about 28,000 clones, approximately 80% detected once. The sequencing input was blood. This TCR was recovered from a person aged 55 to 69 with breast cancer. This rearrangement joins TRBV14 to TRBJ1-2; D unresolved. The CDR3 DNA sequence: TGTGCCAGCAGCCCTAAGAGCGGTCGAGGTCTCTATGGCTACACCTTC. Its translation: CASSPKSGRGLYGYTF.